This T cell receptor (beta chain) appears in the sequencing data of a study of vaccination effects on CD4 cells after COVID-19. Study-level background: Subjects were given two BNT162b2 or mRNA-1273 vaccine doses. General observations from the study: Both infection-induced and vaccine-induced clones contracted markedly at late post-vaccination timepoints. New vaccine-induced clones dominated convalescents' post-vaccine spike-reactive clones.

This CDR3 region has 13 residues. CDR1 SGHTA and CDR2 FQGTGA come from the germline V gene. Between the trimmed V and J ends, which lost 2 bases and 12 bases, there was a span of 14 bases. For this clone: Antigen specificity is unknown.

ViraFEST used viral peptide pools to expand antigen-specific CD4+ T cells before sequencing. Culturing for 10 to 11 days preceded CD4+ T cell isolation. The person had PCR-confirmed SARS-CoV-2 infection between March and December 2020. The authors replaced half the medium with IL-2 medium on days 3 and 7. The repertoire was sequenced with immunoSEQ multiplex PCR; TCRdb's copy has only in-frame clones and lacks some. The data contain around 30,000 clones, approximately 80% of them singletons. The chain employs TRBV7-3 and TRBJ2-1; tentative D call: TRBD2 (5 bases). The sequences come from CD4+ T cells from PBMCs cultured with HCoV-NL63 spike peptides, collected before COVID-19 vaccination. This TCR derives from a human donor who had a prior SARS-CoV-2 infection. The CDR3 here is CASSLAGLTRQFF. The CDR3, as DNA: TGTGCCAGCAGCTTAGCCGGACTTACCCGGCAGTTCTTC.